This is a list of T cell receptor beta chains from one sample in a study of blood T cell repertoires in COVID-19. The assay was immunoSEQ multiplex PCR, and TCRdb's table has in-frame clones only and misses some. Altogether under 300,000 clones are present, roughly 84% being singletons, with the ten largest covering more than 1.4%. Sample: peripheral blood. All receptors derive from a human donor with COVID-19, enrolled during active disease. The donor label of this sample is uncertain. The CDR3 runs from the conserved cysteine through the conserved F or W. Each record gives: J gene, D gene, clone size, V gene, CDR3 DNA, CDR3 protein. The D gene is left open where the match is weak. Some rows mark clone size as missing; the rest say once, few, many or name a class of expanded clone.

TRBJ2-3	TRBD2	once	TRBV4-1	TGCGCCAGCAGCCAGAGGGGATTAGCGGGAGGGGACACAGATACGCAGTATTTT	CASSQRGLAGGDTDTQYF
TRBJ1-1	-	-	TRBV11-2	TGTGCCAGCAGCTTAGTGGCGGACACTGAAGCTTTCTTT	CASSLVADTEAFF
TRBJ1-2	TRBD1	-	TRBV30	TGTGCCTGGAGTGCAGGGGGTAATGGCTACACCTTC	CAWSAGGNGYTF
TRBJ1-5	TRBD1	-	TRBV28	TGTGCCAGCAGTCCACAAACAGGGGGCGAACAGCCCCAGCATTTT	CASSPQTGGEQPQHF
TRBJ2-7	TRBD2	-	TRBV5-4	TGTGCCAGCAGGCCTCCGGGACTAGCGGGGGCCGAGCAGTACTTC	CASRPPGLAGAEQYF
TRBJ2-1	TRBD2	-	TRBV7-2	TGTGCCAGCAGCTTAGGACTAGCGGGAGAGCGTCAGTTCTTC	CASSLGLAGERQFF
TRBJ2-2	-	-	TRBV20-1	TGCAGTGCTAGTAAGGGCTTGCTAGCCGGAACCGGGGAGCTGTTTTTT	CSASKGLLAGTGELFF
TRBJ2-5	-	-	TRBV9	TGTGCCAGCAGCGTAGTAGACGGTGCACGGGGCCAGTACTTC	CASSVVDGARGQYF
TRBJ2-5	TRBD2	-	TRBV3-1/TRBV3-2	TGTGCCAGCAGCCAAGTCTTGGCGGGAGGGCACCCACAAGAGACCCAGTACTTC	CASSQVLAGGHPQETQYF
TRBJ2-7	-	-	TRBV5-1	TGCGCCAGCAGCTCGGGGGGCGGGCGTGACGAGCAGTACTTC	CASSSGGGRDEQYF
TRBJ2-5	TRBD2	once	TRBV10-3	TGTGCTTCCTGGGCGGGAGCCGGCCAAGAGACCCAGTACTTC	CASWAGAGQETQYF
TRBJ1-1	TRBD1	-	TRBV12-3/TRBV12-4	TGTGCCAGCACCAGGGACAGGGAGACTGAAGCTTTCTTT	CASTRDRETEAFF
TRBJ1-2	-	-	TRBV18	TGTGCCAGCTCACCATTGCAGACAGATTCATTCTATGGCTACACCTTC	CASSPLQTDSFYGYTF
TRBJ2-7	TRBD1	-	TRBV19	TGTGCCAGTACCCCCCAGGGGACAGGGAGGTACGAGCAGTACTTC	CASTPQGTGRYEQYF
TRBJ1-1	-	-	TRBV21-1	TGTGCCAGCAGCAAAGCACAGGGGAACACTGAAGCTTTCTTT	CASSKAQGNTEAFF
TRBJ1-1	-	-	TRBV16	TGTGCCAGCAGCCCCTATCAGGGGAACACTGAAGCTTTCTTT	CASSPYQGNTEAFF
TRBJ1-2	TRBD1	-	TRBV7-2	TGTGCCAGCAGCTCCCCCCCTCCGGGACAGGACTATGGCTACACCTTC	CASSSPPPGQDYGYTF
TRBJ2-3	TRBD2	few	TRBV30	TGTGCCAGGGGACTAGCGGGTTTGGATACGCAGTATTTT	CARGLAGLDTQYF
TRBJ2-7	TRBD2	once	TRBV30	TGTGCCTTCGGTGGAGGACTAGCCCCCTACGAGCAGTACTTC	CAFGGGLAPYEQYF
TRBJ1-5	TRBD1	-	TRBV9	TGTGCCAGCAGCCCTACGGGACAGGGGGCATCCCAGCCCCAGCATTTT	CASSPTGQGASQPQHF
TRBJ2-1	TRBD2	-	TRBV28	TGTGCCAGCAGTTTTGGTAGCGGGAACTACAATGAGCAGTTCTTC	CASSFGSGNYNEQFF
TRBJ1-1	TRBD1	-	TRBV30	TGTGCCTGGAGCTGGACAGGGGGCAACACTGAAGCTTTCTTT	CAWSWTGGNTEAFF